This TCR beta chain derives from a study of T-cell memory formation after mild COVID-19. Across the study: Largely donor-specific sequence clusters came from two donors. Study-level points and caveats: CD4/CD8 balance characterized clones contracting day 15 to 85, and CD4+ skew characterized later expanders. Researchers report contracting CD4+ clones mostly in CM and EM, with CD8+ clones in EMRA.

This clonotype was picked up many times. The antigen is undetermined. V lost 2 bases and J lost 6, with 13 bases in between. From germline, CDR1 is LGHNA and CDR2 YNFKEQ. This CDR3 has 14 amino acids. It was 5'RACE with constant-segment primers that produced the TCR alpha and TCR beta cDNA libraries, which carried sample barcodes and UMIs. In TCRdb, the 5' RACE reads were re-called with MiXCR into one record per CDR3 protein. The table lists some 150,000 distinct CDR3 sequences, around 5.8% of them singletons, with 2% to 2.5% in the top ten. The sequence was collected from an adult woman who had mild COVID-19 (a few samples of this study predate the infection). Cell type and time point are not known. The sample consisted of PBMCs or a T cell subset sorted from them (not recorded which). The V call is TRBV4-2, the J call TRBJ1-1, with D possibly TRBD1 on 6 matching bases. The DNA of the CDR3 is TGTGCCAGCAGCCAAACAGGGTCGGGGGCTGAAGCTTTCTTT. It specifies CASSQTGSGAEAFF.